A few counts support the clone carrying this T cell receptor beta chain. One junction end disagrees with the germline gene, perhaps due to a read error. Every sample had a minimum of 6.5 million PBMCs isolated. A sample-barcoded 5' primer and a J-beta primer mix were used in a second PCR of roughly 6 to 11 cycles. The authors tagged each cDNA molecule using a template-switch adaptor with 12 random nucleotides. MiXCR was run by TCRdb on the 5' RACE reads, yielding one entry per CDR3 protein. This table holds fewer than 1,200,000 distinct CDR3 sequences, 25% found once. The germline V gene encodes CDR1 MGHDK and CDR2 SYGVNS. This CDR3 has 11 amino acids. The sample is drawn from a study of blood T cells in healthy people across ages. This sample was also put to use in a study of T cells of mothers and their children.

Material for sequencing was blood. The genes are TRBV25-1 and TRBJ1-1; D not certain. This receptor was obtained from a girl aged 2 to 9 in good health. CDR3 protein: CASSDYTEALF. CDR3 DNA: TGTGCCAGCAGTGACTACACTGAAGCTCTCTTT.